The rows below give T cell receptor beta chains drawn from one sample of a study of Ad26.COV2.S vaccination and SARS-CoV-2 variants. Here immunoSEQ multiplex PCR was the method, and the copy in TCRdb shows in-frame clones only, minus some. The repertoire holds almost 400,000 clones, with about 89% as singletons. The sequences come from peripheral blood, collected in a trial of Ad26.COV2.S vaccine versus placebo. These receptors were obtained from a person between 18 and 60 years old who received the Ad26.COV2.S COVID-19 vaccine or a placebo. Each CDR3 is given with its conserved first and last residue. The D gene is left open where the match is weak. Clone size, where shown, is once, few, many, or a class for clones that have expanded.

v_gene: TRBV9
d_gene: NA
j_gene: TRBJ2-3
abundance: once
CDR3nt: TGTGCCAGCAGCGTACACTCAGATACGCAGTATTTT
CDR3aa: CASSVHSDTQYF

v_gene: TRBV3-1/TRBV3-2
d_gene: NA
j_gene: TRBJ1-6
abundance: NA
CDR3nt: TGTGCCAGCAGCCAATTTTCCGGGTCTTATAATTCACCCCTCCACTTT
CDR3aa: CASSQFSGSYNSPLHF

v_gene: TRBV6-5
d_gene: TRBD1
j_gene: TRBJ2-1
abundance: NA
CDR3nt: TGTGCCAGCAGTTATTCCGGGACAGGCTACAATGAGCAGTTCTTC
CDR3aa: CASSYSGTGYNEQFF

v_gene: TRBV11-2
d_gene: TRBD1
j_gene: TRBJ1-1
abundance: NA
CDR3nt: TGTGCCAGCAGCTTAGGGGACAGCGGAGCTTTCTTT
CDR3aa: CASSLGDSGAFF

v_gene: TRBV7-2
d_gene: NA
j_gene: TRBJ2-2
abundance: NA
CDR3nt: TGTGCCAGCACCCCACGGGGGGCAACGAACACCGGGGAGCTGTTTTTT
CDR3aa: CASTPRGATNTGELFF

v_gene: TRBV7-9
d_gene: TRBD2
j_gene: TRBJ2-4
abundance: NA
CDR3nt: TGTGCCAGCAGCTTACTAAAGGGAGATAGGGGACTAGCGTACTTC
CDR3aa: CASSLLKGDRGLAYF

v_gene: TRBV5-8
d_gene: NA
j_gene: TRBJ2-5
abundance: NA
CDR3nt: TGTGCCAGCGGGGCGGGGGAGACCCAGTACTTC
CDR3aa: CASGAGETQYF

v_gene: TRBV27
d_gene: NA
j_gene: TRBJ2-3
abundance: NA
CDR3nt: TGTGCCAGCAGTTTGGGGCGACAGTCCGATACGCAGTATTTT
CDR3aa: CASSLGRQSDTQYF

v_gene: TRBV14
d_gene: TRBD1
j_gene: TRBJ2-1
abundance: once
CDR3nt: TGTGCCAGCAGCTTAAACAGGGGCACGGCGTCCTACAATGAGCAGTTCTTC
CDR3aa: CASSLNRGTASYNEQFF

v_gene: TRBV4-3
d_gene: NA
j_gene: TRBJ2-1
abundance: few
CDR3nt: TGCGCCAGCAGCCAAGATTCGAGGGCGGTTCCTTGGAATGAGCAGTTCTTC
CDR3aa: CASSQDSRAVPWNEQFF

v_gene: TRBV30
d_gene: NA
j_gene: TRBJ2-7
abundance: NA
CDR3nt: TGTGCCTGGAGTCAACGGCACGAGGAGCAGTACTTC
CDR3aa: CAWSQRHEEQYF

v_gene: TRBV2
d_gene: NA
j_gene: TRBJ2-7
abundance: NA
CDR3nt: TGTGCCAGCAGTGTGGGCAGGGTGGATAACGAGCAGTACTTC
CDR3aa: CASSVGRVDNEQYF

v_gene: TRBV20-1
d_gene: NA
j_gene: TRBJ2-1
abundance: few
CDR3nt: TGCAGTGCTAGTTTTCTAAATAACAATGAGCAGTTCTTC
CDR3aa: CSASFLNNNEQFF

v_gene: TRBV4-3
d_gene: NA
j_gene: TRBJ2-1
abundance: NA
CDR3nt: TGCGCCAGCAGCCAAGTAGTAAGATCCGAGCAGTTCTTC
CDR3aa: CASSQVVRSEQFF

v_gene: TRBV5-1
d_gene: NA
j_gene: TRBJ2-3
abundance: NA
CDR3nt: TGCGCCAGCAGCTTGGGACAGACTAGCACAGATACGCAGTATTTT
CDR3aa: CASSLGQTSTDTQYF

v_gene: TRBV30
d_gene: TRBD1
j_gene: TRBJ2-7
abundance: NA
CDR3nt: TGTGCCTGGAGTGTCGGGACAGGGGGTCTGGGATACGAGCAGTACTTC
CDR3aa: CAWSVGTGGLGYEQYF

v_gene: TRBV11-2
d_gene: TRBD1
j_gene: TRBJ2-7
abundance: NA
CDR3nt: TGTGCCAGCAGCTGGGACAGCTCCTACGAGCAGTACTTC
CDR3aa: CASSWDSSYEQYF

v_gene: TRBV9
d_gene: NA
j_gene: TRBJ2-7
abundance: once
CDR3nt: TGTGCCAGCAGCCTTGGGCCGACCTACGAGCAGTACTTC
CDR3aa: CASSLGPTYEQYF

v_gene: TRBV15
d_gene: NA
j_gene: TRBJ2-1
abundance: NA
CDR3nt: TGTGCCACCTCTATGTCTCGGGGTTGGGATGAGCAGTTCTTC
CDR3aa: CATSMSRGWDEQFF

v_gene: TRBV29-1
d_gene: NA
j_gene: TRBJ2-4
abundance: NA
CDR3nt: TGCAGCGTTTGGGAGCAAGGTGGGGACATTCAGTACTTC
CDR3aa: CSVWEQGGDIQYF

v_gene: TRBV6-2/TRBV6-3
d_gene: NA
j_gene: TRBJ2-3
abundance: NA
CDR3nt: TGTGCCAGCAGTTCCCTAGAAACGCAGTATTTT
CDR3aa: CASSSLETQYF

v_gene: TRBV15
d_gene: NA
j_gene: TRBJ2-1
abundance: NA
CDR3nt: TGTGCCACCAGCAGAGATCGTGTTAATGAGCAGTTCTTC
CDR3aa: CATSRDRVNEQFF

v_gene: TRBV9
d_gene: NA
j_gene: TRBJ2-4
abundance: NA
CDR3nt: TGTGCCAGCAGCGTAGCAGCAGGCTCCCTAGCCAAAAACATTCAGTACTTC
CDR3aa: CASSVAAGSLAKNIQYF

v_gene: TRBV2
d_gene: NA
j_gene: TRBJ2-1
abundance: NA
CDR3nt: TGTGCCAGCATCAAGCGGAGAGGAGATGAGCAGTTCTTC
CDR3aa: CASIKRRGDEQFF

v_gene: TRBV19
d_gene: TRBD1
j_gene: TRBJ1-3
abundance: NA
CDR3nt: TGTGCCAGTAGTCGACCTACAGGGGTCCCCGGAAACACCATATATTTT
CDR3aa: CASSRPTGVPGNTIYF

v_gene: TRBV7-9
d_gene: TRBD2
j_gene: TRBJ2-7
abundance: NA
CDR3nt: TGTGCCAGCAGCATGACTAGCGGCTCCTACGAGCAGTACTTC
CDR3aa: CASSMTSGSYEQYF

v_gene: TRBV11-2
d_gene: TRBD1
j_gene: TRBJ1-5
abundance: NA
CDR3nt: TGTGCCAGCAGCGTCGGGACAGGGGGCAACAATCAGCCCCAGCATTTT
CDR3aa: CASSVGTGGNNQPQHF

v_gene: TRBV23-1
d_gene: NA
j_gene: TRBJ2-1
abundance: NA
CDR3nt: TGCGCCAGCAGTTGCGGGCCCCAAGTTGTCCGGGTTTACAATGAGCAGTTCTTC
CDR3aa: CASSCGPQVVRVYNEQFF

v_gene: TRBV5-5
d_gene: TRBD1
j_gene: TRBJ1-2
abundance: NA
CDR3nt: TGTGCCAGCAGCCGCACGGGACAGAGCACTAACTATGGCTACACCTTC
CDR3aa: CASSRTGQSTNYGYTF

v_gene: TRBV6-2/TRBV6-3
d_gene: TRBD1
j_gene: TRBJ1-5
abundance: NA
CDR3nt: TGTGCCAGCAGTCGGACAGGGGGCCGGCAGCCCCAGCATTTT
CDR3aa: CASSRTGGRQPQHF

v_gene: TRBV28
d_gene: NA
j_gene: TRBJ1-2
abundance: NA
CDR3nt: TGTGCCAGCAGTTTTATGCGGGGGGGCTATGGCTACACCTTC
CDR3aa: CASSFMRGGYGYTF

v_gene: TRBV6-6
d_gene: TRBD2
j_gene: TRBJ2-3
abundance: once
CDR3nt: TGTGCCAGCAGTTACGGGAGGGAAAGGCCCACAGATACGCAGTATTTT
CDR3aa: CASSYGRERPTDTQYF

v_gene: TRBV27
d_gene: TRBD1
j_gene: TRBJ2-1
abundance: NA
CDR3nt: TGTGCCAGCAGTAGAGAGGGACAGGGTCTCAATGAGCAGTTCTTC
CDR3aa: CASSREGQGLNEQFF

v_gene: TRBV18
d_gene: NA
j_gene: TRBJ2-5
abundance: NA
CDR3nt: TGTGCCAGCTCAGGTGACAGTAGGGGTGAGACCCAGTACTTC
CDR3aa: CASSGDSRGETQYF

v_gene: TRBV7-8
d_gene: NA
j_gene: TRBJ1-2
abundance: NA
CDR3nt: TGTGCCAGCAGCTTAGATAGAGGAGGGTTGGGCTACACCTTC
CDR3aa: CASSLDRGGLGYTF

v_gene: TRBV28
d_gene: NA
j_gene: TRBJ2-3
abundance: NA
CDR3nt: TGTGCCAGCAGTCCCCCTAGCGACACAGATACGCAGTATTTT
CDR3aa: CASSPPSDTDTQYF

v_gene: TRBV11-2
d_gene: NA
j_gene: TRBJ2-3
abundance: NA
CDR3nt: TGTGCCAGCAGGTTAATATCAGATACGCAGTATTTT
CDR3aa: CASRLISDTQYF

v_gene: TRBV30
d_gene: NA
j_gene: TRBJ1-2
abundance: NA
CDR3nt: TGTGCCGCACCAGGGGCCGGGCTCTACACCTTC
CDR3aa: CAAPGAGLYTF

v_gene: TRBV6-2/TRBV6-3
d_gene: NA
j_gene: TRBJ1-1
abundance: NA
CDR3nt: TGTGCCAGCAGCGCCGGGTCCACTGAAGCTTTCTTT
CDR3aa: CASSAGSTEAFF

v_gene: TRBV12-3/TRBV12-4
d_gene: NA
j_gene: TRBJ2-2
abundance: few
CDR3nt: TGTGCCAGCAGTTCAATAAACACCGGGGAGCTGTTTTTT
CDR3aa: CASSSINTGELFF

v_gene: TRBV14
d_gene: NA
j_gene: TRBJ1-1
abundance: NA
CDR3nt: TGTGCCAGCAGCGCCCGGGCCGGGCTCGGCACTGAAGCTTTCTTT
CDR3aa: CASSARAGLGTEAFF

v_gene: TRBV23-1
d_gene: NA
j_gene: TRBJ2-1
abundance: NA
CDR3nt: TGCGCCAGCAGTCAATCGGGTGGGGCGTGTACAGTCTACAATGAGCAGTTCTTC
CDR3aa: CASSQSGGACTVYNEQFF

v_gene: TRBV4-1
d_gene: NA
j_gene: TRBJ2-1
abundance: once
CDR3nt: TGCGCCAGCAGCCAAGGAGGGAGCCTGGGGAATGAGCAGTTCTTC
CDR3aa: CASSQGGSLGNEQFF

v_gene: TRBV7-2
d_gene: NA
j_gene: TRBJ2-7
abundance: NA
CDR3nt: TGTGCCAGCAGCTTGGCTCCCGACAGCTCCTACGAGCAGTACTTC
CDR3aa: CASSLAPDSSYEQYF